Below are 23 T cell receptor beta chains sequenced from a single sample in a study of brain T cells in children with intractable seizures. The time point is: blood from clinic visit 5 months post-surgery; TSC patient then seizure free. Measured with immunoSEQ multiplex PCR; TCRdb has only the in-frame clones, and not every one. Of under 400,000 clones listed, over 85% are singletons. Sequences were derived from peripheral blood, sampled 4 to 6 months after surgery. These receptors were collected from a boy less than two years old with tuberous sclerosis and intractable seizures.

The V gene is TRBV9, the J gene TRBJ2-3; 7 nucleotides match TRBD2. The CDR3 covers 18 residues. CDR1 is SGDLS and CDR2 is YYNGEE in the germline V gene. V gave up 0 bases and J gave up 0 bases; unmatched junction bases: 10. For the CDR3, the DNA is TGTGCCAGCAGCGTAGAACTGGGGGGGAACCCCAGCACAGATACGCAGTATTTT. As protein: CASSVELGGNPSTDTQYF.

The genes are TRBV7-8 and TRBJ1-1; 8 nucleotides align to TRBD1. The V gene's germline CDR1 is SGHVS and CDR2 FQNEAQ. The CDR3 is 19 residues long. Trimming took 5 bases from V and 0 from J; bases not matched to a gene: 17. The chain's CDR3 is CASSPWTGTLTPMNTEAFF. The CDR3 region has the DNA TGTGCCAGCAGCCCCTGGACAGGGACCTTAACACCCATGAACACTGAAGCTTTCTTT.

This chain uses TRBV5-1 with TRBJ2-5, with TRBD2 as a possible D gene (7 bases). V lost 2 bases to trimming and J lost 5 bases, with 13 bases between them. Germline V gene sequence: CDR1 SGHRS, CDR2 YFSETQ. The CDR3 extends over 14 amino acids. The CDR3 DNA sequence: TGCGCCAGCAGCTTCAGGGGAGGGCGGGAGACCCAGTACTTC. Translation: CASSFRGGRETQYF.

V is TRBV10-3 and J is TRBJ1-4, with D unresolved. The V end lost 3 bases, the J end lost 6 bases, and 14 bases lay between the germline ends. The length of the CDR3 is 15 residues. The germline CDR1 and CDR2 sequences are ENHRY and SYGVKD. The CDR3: CAISDQKSGDEKLFF. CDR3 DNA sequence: TGTGCCATCAGTGATCAGAAAAGTGGGGATGAAAAACTGTTTTTT.

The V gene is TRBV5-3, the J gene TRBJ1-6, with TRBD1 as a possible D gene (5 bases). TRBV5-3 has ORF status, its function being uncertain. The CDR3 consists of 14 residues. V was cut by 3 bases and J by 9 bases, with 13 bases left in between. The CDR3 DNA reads TGTGCCAGAAGCTGGGGGGGTCTAGGTTCACCCCTCCACTTT. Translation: CARSWGGLGSPLHF.

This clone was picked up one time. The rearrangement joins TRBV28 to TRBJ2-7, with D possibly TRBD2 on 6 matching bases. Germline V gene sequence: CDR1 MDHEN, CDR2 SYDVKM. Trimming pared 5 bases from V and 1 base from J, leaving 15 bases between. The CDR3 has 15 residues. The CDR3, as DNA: TGTGCCAGCAGTCCGCGGGACCGATTTTCCTACGAGCAGTACTTC. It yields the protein CASSPRDRFSYEQYF.

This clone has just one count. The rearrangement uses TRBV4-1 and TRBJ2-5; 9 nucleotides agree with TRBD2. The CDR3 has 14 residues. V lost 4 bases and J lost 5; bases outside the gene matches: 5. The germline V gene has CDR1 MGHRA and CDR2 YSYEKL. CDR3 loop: CASSPVAGVETQYF. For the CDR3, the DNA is TGCGCCAGCAGCCCGGTAGCGGGAGTGGAGACCCAGTACTTC.

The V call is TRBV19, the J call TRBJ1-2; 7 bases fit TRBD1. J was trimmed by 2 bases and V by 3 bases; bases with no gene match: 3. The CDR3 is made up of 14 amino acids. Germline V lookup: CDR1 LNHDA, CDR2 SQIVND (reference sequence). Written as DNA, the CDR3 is TGTGCCAGTAGTATCGTACAGGGGAACTATGGCTACACCTTC. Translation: CASSIVQGNYGYTF.

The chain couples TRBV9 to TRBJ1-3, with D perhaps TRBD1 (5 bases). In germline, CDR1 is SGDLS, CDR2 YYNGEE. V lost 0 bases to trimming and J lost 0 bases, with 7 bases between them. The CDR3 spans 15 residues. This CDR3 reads CASSVEGYSGNTIYF. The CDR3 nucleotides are TGTGCCAGCAGCGTAGAGGGGTACTCTGGAAACACCATATATTTT.

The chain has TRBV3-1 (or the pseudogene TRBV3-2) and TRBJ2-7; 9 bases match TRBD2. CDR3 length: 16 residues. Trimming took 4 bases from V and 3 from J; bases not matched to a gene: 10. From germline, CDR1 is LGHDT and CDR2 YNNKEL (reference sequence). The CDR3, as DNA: TGTGCCAGCAGCCGAAGGAGCGGGAGGAGGGTCTACGAGCAGTACTTC. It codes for CASSRRSGRRVYEQYF.

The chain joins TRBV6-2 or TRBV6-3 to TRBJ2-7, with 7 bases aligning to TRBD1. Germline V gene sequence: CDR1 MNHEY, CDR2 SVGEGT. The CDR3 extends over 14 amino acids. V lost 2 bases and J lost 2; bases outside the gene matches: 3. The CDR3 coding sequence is TGTGCCAGCAGTTACAGGGGGCCCACCTACGAGCAGTACTTC. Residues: CASSYRGPTYEQYF.

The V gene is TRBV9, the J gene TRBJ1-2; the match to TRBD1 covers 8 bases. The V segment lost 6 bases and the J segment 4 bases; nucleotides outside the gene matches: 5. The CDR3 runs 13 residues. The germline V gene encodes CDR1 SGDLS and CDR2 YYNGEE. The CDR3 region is CASNTGTGYGYTF. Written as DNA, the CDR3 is TGTGCCAGCAACACCGGGACAGGCTATGGCTACACCTTC.

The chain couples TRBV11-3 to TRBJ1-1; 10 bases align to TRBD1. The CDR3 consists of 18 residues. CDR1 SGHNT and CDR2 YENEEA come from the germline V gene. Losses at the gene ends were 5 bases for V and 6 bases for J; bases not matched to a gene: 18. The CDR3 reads CASSPRPGTGAESPEAFF. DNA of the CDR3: TGTGCCAGCAGCCCCCGCCCCGGGACAGGGGCCGAGTCTCCTGAAGCTTTCTTT.

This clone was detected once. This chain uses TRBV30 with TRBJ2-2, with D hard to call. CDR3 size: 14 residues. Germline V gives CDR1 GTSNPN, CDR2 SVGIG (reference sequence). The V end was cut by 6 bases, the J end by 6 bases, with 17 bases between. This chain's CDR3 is CACDIELSAGELFF. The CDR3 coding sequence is TGTGCCTGCGACATTGAGCTATCGGCCGGGGAGCTGTTTTTT.

CDR3 nucleotides: TGTGCCTGGAGTCCCCGGCGGGGGGGACTTGGAAACACCATATATTTT. This codes for CAWSPRRGGLGNTIYF. The chain uses TRBV30 and TRBJ1-3, with D perhaps TRBD1 (5 bases). Trimming removed 2 bases at V and 3 bases at J, with 17 bases between. CDR1 and CDR2 (germline): GTSNPN, SVGIG (reference sequence). This CDR3 region has 16 residues. The whole variable domain, filled in from reference TRBV30 and TRBJ1-3, reads SQTIHQWPATLVQPVGSPLSLECTVEGTSNPNLYWYRQAAGRGLQLLFYSVGIGQISSEVPQNLSASRPQDRQFILSSKKLLLSDSGFYLCAWSPRRGGLGNTIYFGEGSWLTVV.

CDR3 residues: CAWSVSSKDYQTYEQYF. CDR3 bases: TGTGCCTGGAGTGTATCGTCCAAGGACTATCAAACCTACGAGCAGTACTTC. This chain joins TRBV30 and TRBJ2-7, with TRBD2 as a possible D gene (6 bases). CDR1 GTSNPN and CDR2 SVGIG come from the germline V gene (reference sequence). This CDR3 region has 17 residues. V lost 0 bases and J 2 bases, leaving 20 bases between the germline ends.

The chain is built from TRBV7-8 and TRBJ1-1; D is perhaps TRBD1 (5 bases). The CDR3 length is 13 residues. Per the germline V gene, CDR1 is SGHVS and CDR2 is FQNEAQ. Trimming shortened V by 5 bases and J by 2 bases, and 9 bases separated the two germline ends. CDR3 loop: CASSATVNTEAFF. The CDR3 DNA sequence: TGTGCCAGCAGCGCGACAGTTAACACTGAAGCTTTCTTT.

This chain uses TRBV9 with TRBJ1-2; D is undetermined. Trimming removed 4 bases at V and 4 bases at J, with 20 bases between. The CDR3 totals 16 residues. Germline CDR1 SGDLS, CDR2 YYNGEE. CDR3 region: CASSPDGFRASYGYTF. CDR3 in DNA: TGTGCCAGCAGCCCCGATGGCTTCCGGGCCAGCTATGGCTACACCTTC.

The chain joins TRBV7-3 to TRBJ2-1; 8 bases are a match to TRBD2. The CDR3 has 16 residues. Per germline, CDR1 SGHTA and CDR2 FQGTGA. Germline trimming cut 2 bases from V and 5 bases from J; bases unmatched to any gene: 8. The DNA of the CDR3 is TGTGCCAGCAGCTTATTCGGAGCGGGAGCCCACAATGAGCAGTTCTTC. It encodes CASSLFGAGAHNEQFF. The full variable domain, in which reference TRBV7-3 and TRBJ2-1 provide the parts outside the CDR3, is GAGVSQTPSNKVTEKGKYVELRCDPISGHTALYWYRQSLGQGPEFLIYFQGTGAADDSGLPNDRFFAVRPEGSVSTLKIQRTERGDSAVYLCASSLFGAGAHNEQFFGPGTRLTVL.

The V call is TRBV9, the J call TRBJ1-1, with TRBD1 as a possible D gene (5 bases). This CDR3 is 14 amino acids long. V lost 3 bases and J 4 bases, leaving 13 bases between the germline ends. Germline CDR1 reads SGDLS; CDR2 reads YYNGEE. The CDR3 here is CASSAESRATEAFF. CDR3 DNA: TGTGCCAGCAGCGCGGAGTCCAGGGCCACTGAAGCTTTCTTT.

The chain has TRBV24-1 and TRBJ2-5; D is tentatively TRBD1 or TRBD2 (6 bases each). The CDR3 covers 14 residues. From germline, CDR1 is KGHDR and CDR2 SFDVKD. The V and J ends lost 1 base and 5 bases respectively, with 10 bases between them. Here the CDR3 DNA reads TGTGCCACCAGTGATTTAAAGGGGGGCGAGACCCAGTACTTC. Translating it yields CATSDLKGGETQYF.

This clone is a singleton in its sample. CDR3 sequence (DNA): TGTGCCAGCAGTGAACCGACGAAGTACCAAGAGACCCAGTACTTC. It codes for CASSEPTKYQETQYF. The rearrangement links TRBV25-1 to TRBJ2-5, with D unclear. The germline V gene has CDR1 MGHDK and CDR2 SYGVNS. Trimming cost V 2 bases and J 0 bases, with 10 bases left between them. The CDR3 covers 15 residues.

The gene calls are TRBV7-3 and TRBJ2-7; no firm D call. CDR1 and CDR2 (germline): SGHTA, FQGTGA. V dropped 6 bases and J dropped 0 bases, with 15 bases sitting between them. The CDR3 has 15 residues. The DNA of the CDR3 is TGTGCCAGCAGTGATGGACCCGAAAGCTCCTACGAGCAGTACTTC. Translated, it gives CASSDGPESSYEQYF.